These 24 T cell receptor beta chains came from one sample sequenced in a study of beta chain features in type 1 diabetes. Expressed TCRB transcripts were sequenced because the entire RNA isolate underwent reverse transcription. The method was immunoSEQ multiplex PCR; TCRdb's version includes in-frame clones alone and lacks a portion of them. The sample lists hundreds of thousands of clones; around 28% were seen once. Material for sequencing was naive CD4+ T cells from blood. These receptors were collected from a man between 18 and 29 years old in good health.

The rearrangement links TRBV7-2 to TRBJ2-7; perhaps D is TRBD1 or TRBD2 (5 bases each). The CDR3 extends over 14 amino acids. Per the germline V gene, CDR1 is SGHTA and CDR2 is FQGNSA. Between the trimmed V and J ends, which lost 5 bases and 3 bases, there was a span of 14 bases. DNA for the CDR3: TGTGCCAGCAGCCGCTTGGGACGGATCTACGAGCAGTACTTC. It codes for CASSRLGRIYEQYF.

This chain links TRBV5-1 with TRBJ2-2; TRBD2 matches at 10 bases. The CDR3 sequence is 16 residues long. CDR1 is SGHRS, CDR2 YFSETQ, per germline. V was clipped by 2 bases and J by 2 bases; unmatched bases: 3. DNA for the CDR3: TGCGCCAGCAGCTTATTACTAGCGGGAAACACCGGGGAGCTGTTTTTT. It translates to CASSLLLAGNTGELFF.

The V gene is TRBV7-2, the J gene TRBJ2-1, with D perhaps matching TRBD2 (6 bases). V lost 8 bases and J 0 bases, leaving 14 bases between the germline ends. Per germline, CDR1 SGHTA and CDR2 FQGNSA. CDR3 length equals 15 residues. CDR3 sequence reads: CASGGVSSSYNEQFF. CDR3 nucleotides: TGTGCCAGCGGCGGGGTTTCGAGCTCCTACAATGAGCAGTTCTTC.

CDR3 sequence (DNA): TGTGCCAGCAAACTAGAAGGTCTCCTCAATGAGCAGTTCTTC. It translates to CASKLEGLLNEQFF. The chain links TRBV21-1 to TRBJ2-1; the table's D call, TRBD2, has no DNA check behind it. TRBV21-1 constitutes a pseudogene. The CDR3 totals 14 residues.

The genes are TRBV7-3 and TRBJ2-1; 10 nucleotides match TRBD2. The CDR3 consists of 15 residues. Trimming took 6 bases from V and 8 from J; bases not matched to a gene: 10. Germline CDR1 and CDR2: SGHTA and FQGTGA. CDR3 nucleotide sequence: TGTGCCAGCAGTCGTCTAGCGGGAGAAGGACATGAGCAGTTCTTC. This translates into CASSRLAGEGHEQFF.

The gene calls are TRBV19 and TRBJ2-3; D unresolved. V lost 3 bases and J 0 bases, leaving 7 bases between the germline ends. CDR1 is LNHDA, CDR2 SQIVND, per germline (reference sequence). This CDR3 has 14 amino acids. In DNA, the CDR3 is TGTGCCAGTAGTATGAGGCGGAGCACAGATACGCAGTATTTT. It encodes CASSMRRSTDTQYF.

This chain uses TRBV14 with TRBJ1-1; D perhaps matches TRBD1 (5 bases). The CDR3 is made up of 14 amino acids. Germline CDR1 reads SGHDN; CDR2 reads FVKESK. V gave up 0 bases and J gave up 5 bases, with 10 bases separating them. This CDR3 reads CASSQDGRGTEAFF. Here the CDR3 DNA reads TGTGCCAGCAGCCAAGATGGACGGGGGACTGAAGCTTTCTTT.

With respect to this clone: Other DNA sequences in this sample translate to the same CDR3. CDR3 protein: CASSSGAPDTQYF. In DNA, the CDR3 is TGTGCCAGCAGCTCTGGAGCTCCGGATACGCAGTATTTT. This chain uses TRBV7-2 with TRBJ2-3, with D uncertain. CDR3 length: 13 amino acids. V lost 4 bases to trimming and J lost 6 bases, with 11 bases between them. The V gene's germline CDR1 is SGHTA and CDR2 FQGNSA.

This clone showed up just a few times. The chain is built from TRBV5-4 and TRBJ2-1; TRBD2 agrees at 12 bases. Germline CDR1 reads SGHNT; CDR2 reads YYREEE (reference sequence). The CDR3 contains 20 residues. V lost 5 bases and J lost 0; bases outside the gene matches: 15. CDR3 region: CASRGPPGTSGFSSYNEQFF. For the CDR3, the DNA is TGTGCCAGCAGGGGTCCCCCCGGGACTAGCGGGTTCAGCTCCTACAATGAGCAGTTCTTC.

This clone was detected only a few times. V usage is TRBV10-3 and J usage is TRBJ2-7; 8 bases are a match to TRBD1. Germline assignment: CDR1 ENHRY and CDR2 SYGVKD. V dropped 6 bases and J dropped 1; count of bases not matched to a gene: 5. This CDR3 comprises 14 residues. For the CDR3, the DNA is TGTGCCATCAGGGAAGGACAGGGTTCCTACGAGCAGTACTTC. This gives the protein CAIREGQGSYEQYF.

CDR3 residues: CASSPRGKSYNEQFF. The CDR3 nucleotides read TGTGCCAGCTCACCAAGGGGAAAGTCTTACAATGAGCAGTTCTTC. The chain joins TRBV18 to TRBJ2-1, with a weak D call TRBD1 (5 bases). The CDR3 length is 15 residues. V shed 2 bases and J shed 4 bases, with 12 bases lying between them. Germline V gene data show CDR1 as KGHSH and CDR2 as LQKENI. Full variable domain (remainder filled in from reference TRBV18 and TRBJ2-1): NAGVMQNPRHLVRRRGQEARLRCSPMKGHSHVYWYRQLPEEGLKFMVYLQKENIIDESGMPKERFSAEFPKEGPSILRIQQVVRGDSAAYFCASSPRGKSYNEQFFGPGTRLTVL.

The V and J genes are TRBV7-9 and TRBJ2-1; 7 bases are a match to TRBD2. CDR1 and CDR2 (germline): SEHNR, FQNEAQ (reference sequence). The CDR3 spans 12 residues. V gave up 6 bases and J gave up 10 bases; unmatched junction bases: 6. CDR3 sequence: CASSYSSGEQFF. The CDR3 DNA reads TGTGCCAGCAGTTACTCTAGCGGAGAGCAGTTCTTC.

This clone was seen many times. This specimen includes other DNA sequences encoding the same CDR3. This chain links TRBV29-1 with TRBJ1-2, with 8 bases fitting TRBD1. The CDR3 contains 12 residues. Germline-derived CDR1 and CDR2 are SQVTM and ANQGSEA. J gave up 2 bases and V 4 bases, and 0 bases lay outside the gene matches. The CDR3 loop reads CSVGTGNYGYTF. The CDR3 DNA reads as TGCAGCGTTGGGACAGGGAACTATGGCTACACCTTC.

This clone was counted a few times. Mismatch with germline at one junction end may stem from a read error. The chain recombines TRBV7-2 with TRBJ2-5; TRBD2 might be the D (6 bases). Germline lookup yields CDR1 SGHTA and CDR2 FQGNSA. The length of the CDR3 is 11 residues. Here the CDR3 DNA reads TGTGCCAGCAGCTTGCGGGGCCCCAGCCACTTC. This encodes CASSLRGPSHF.

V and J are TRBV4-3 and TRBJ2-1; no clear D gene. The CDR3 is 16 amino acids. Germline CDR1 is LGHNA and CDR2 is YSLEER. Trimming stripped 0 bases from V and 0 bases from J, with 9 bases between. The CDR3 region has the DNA TGCGCCAGCAGCCAAGATCGCATAAGCTCCTACAATGAGCAGTTCTTC. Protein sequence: CASSQDRISSYNEQFF.

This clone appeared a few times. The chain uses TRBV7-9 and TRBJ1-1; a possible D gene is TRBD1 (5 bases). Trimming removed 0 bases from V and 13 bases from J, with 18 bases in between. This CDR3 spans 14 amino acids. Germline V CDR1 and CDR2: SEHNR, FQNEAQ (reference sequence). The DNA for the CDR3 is TGTGCCAGCAGCTTAGCTTTGGGGCGGTCGGTCAATTTCTTT. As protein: CASSLALGRSVNFF.

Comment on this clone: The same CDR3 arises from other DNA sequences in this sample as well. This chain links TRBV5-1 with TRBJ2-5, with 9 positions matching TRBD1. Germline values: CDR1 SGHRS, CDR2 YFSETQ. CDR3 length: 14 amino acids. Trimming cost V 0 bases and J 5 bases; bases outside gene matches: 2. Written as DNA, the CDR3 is TGCGCCAGCAGCTTGGGGACAGGGGAGGAGACCCAGTACTTC. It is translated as CASSLGTGEETQYF.

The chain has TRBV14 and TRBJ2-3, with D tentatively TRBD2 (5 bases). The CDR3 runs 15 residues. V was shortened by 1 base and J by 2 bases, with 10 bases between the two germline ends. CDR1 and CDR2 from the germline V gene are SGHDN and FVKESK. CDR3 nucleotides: TGTGCCAGCAGCCAAGGATGGGGAGTCACAGATACGCAGTATTTT. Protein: CASSQGWGVTDTQYF.

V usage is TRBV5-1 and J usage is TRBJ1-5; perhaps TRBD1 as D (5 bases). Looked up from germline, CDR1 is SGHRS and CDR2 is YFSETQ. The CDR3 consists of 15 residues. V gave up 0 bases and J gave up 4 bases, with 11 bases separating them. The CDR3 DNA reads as TGCGCCAGCAGCTTGGAGGGACGGGGAAATCAGCCCCAGCATTTT. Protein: CASSLEGRGNQPQHF. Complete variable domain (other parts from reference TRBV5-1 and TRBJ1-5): KAGVTQTPRYLIKTRGQQVTLSCSPISGHRSVSWYQQTPGQGLQFLFEYFSETQRNKGNFPGRFSGRQFSNSRSEMNVSTLELGDSALYLCASSLEGRGNQPQHFGDGTRLSIL.

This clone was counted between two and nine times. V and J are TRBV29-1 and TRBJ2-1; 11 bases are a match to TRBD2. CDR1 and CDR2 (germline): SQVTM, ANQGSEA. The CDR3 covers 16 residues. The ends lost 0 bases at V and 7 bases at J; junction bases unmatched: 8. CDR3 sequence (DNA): TGCAGCGTTGAAGAATATAGGACTAGCGGGCCTAATGAGCAGTTCTTC. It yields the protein CSVEEYRTSGPNEQFF.

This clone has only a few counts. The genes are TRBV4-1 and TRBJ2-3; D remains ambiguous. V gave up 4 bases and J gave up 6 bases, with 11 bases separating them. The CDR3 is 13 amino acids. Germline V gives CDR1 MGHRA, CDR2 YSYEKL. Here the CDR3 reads CASSPRQRDTQYF. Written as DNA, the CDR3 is TGCGCCAGCAGCCCCCGCCAAAGGGATACGCAGTATTTT.

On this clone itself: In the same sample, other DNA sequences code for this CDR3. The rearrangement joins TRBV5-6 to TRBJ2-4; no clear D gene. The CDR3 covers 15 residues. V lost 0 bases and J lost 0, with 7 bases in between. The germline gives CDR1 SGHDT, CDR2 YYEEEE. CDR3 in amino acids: CASSLAGLAKNIQYF. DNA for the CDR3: TGTGCCAGCAGCTTGGCGGGTCTAGCCAAAAACATTCAGTACTTC.

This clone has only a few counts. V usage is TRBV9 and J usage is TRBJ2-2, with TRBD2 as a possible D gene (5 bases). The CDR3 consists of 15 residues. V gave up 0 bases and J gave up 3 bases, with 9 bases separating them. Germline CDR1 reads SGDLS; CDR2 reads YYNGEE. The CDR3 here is CASSVAGKDTGELFF. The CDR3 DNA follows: TGTGCCAGCAGCGTAGCGGGAAAAGACACCGGGGAGCTGTTTTTT.

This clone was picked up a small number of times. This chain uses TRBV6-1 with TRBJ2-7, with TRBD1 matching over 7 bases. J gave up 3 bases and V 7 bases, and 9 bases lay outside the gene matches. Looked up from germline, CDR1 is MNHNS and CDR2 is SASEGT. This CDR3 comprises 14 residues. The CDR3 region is CASTPGQRLYEQYF. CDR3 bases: TGTGCCAGCACACCGGGACAGAGACTCTACGAGCAGTACTTC.